This T cell receptor (beta chain) originates from a study of Ad26.COV2.S vaccination and SARS-CoV-2 variants. Specified treatment: roughly 19 received Ad26.COV2.S at low or high dose, single or two shots; several received placebo; per-sample allocation not given. It was on day 63 after the first vaccine or placebo injection that samples were taken. The table came from immunoSEQ multiplex PCR; TCRdb's copy has only in-frame clones and leaves some out. The table records about 350,000 clones, less than 90% of them present only once. Germline CDR1 and CDR2: SGHTA and FQGNSA. V lost 1 base, J lost 3 bases, and 16 bases lay in between. CDR3 size: 18 residues. With regard to this clone: The antigen is undetermined.

Study-wide points: Reportedly, after vaccination the spike-specific CD8+ and CD4+ T cell responses displayed substantial breadth. Overall T cell responses may have been underestimated by the analyses of TCR breadth and depth.

The clonotype comes from a person between 18 and 65 years old who received the Ad26.COV2.S COVID-19 vaccine or a placebo. The sequencing here drew on peripheral blood, taken in a trial of Ad26.COV2.S vaccine versus placebo. The chain links TRBV7-2 to TRBJ1-6, with a weak D call TRBD1 (5 bases). This chain's CDR3 is CASSLVVSGGIYNSPLHF. CDR3 DNA sequence: TGTGCCAGCAGCTTAGTGGTTTCTGGGGGAATCTATAATTCACCCCTCCACTTT.